This entry describes one T cell receptor beta chain. Its specificity is unknown. The sample belongs to a study of cytomegalovirus exposure and HLA in healthy donors. At the level of the study: Out of 350 to 400 genotyped donors, less than 85% belonged to the Caucasian-associated ancestry cluster.

After removal of 4 bases from V and 6 bases from J, the junction contained 15 bases not matched to a gene. Looked up from germline, CDR1 is SGDLS and CDR2 is YYNGEE. The CDR3 runs 18 residues. Study-level findings and limits: Later on, an analysis tied 15,000 to 20,000 TCR beta sequences to HLA alleles at 0.05 false discovery rate. In terms of immune exposure information, only CMV serostatus was available. On later analysis, the bulk of CMV-associated TCR beta chains appeared to be HLA-restricted.

PCR used 60 Vbeta primers and 13 Jbeta primers. Using immunoSEQ multiplex PCR, the repertoire was profiled, and TCRdb retains in-frame clones only, with some absent. The sample holds roughly 130,000 clones, around 85% seen once. The chain carries TRBV9 and TRBJ2-2; TRBD1 matches 10 bases. This clonotype was obtained from a young man in good health and CMV-seronegative. Material: PBMCs. The CDR3 DNA sequence: TGTGCCAGCAGCCTATCCCCCTTGGACAGGGGGAAACCCGGGGAGCTGTTTTTT. It is translated as CASSLSPLDRGKPGELFF.